These T cell receptor beta chains were read from a single sample in a study of shared clonotypes between healthy human individuals. TCRdb's table, derived via immunoSEQ multiplex PCR, lists solely in-frame clones and lacks some. The sample shows around 480,000 clones, about 75% of them seen only once. Sequences were obtained from PBMCs. The origin of the receptors is a woman aged 40 to 50 in good health. Some clones in this sample may be carry-over from other donors' samples. Both conserved end residues are trimmed from each CDR3. Clone size appears in some rows only: once, few, many, or a class for an expanded clone.

-,TRBV4-1,ASSQIGTRQTQY
-,TRBV18,ASASGPMNTEAF
-,TRBV27,ASSLWQGSNQPQH
-,TRBV25-1,ASSAQGRGDEKLF
-,TRBV7-2,ASSFEQGYEQY
-,TRBV30,AWSAKGTSAYEQY
few,TRBV29-1,SVVVGAGNTIY
once,TRBV5-1,ASSPGPVGGGNTIY
-,TRBV7-9,ASTFGPGNTGELF
-,TRBV10-3,AISESARAMNTEAF
few,TRBV30,AWSAGRLASSSYEQY
-,TRBV28,ASSPRFYSPDTQY
-,TRBV11-2,ASSSPTRKYNYGYT
-,TRBV5-4,ASSSDTGEQY
-,TRBV27,ASIRQGALGEQY
-,TRBV6-1,ASSENRPAYSYGYT
-,TRBV10-3,AISDPTGGLQETQY
-,TRBV6-1,ASSFSASQETQY
once,TRBV9,ASNNGDSYNEQF
-,TRBV18,ASSPLAGGSDTQY
-,TRBV2,ASSESPPGSAGNTIY
-,TRBV2,ASTPRGLMAQY
many,TRBV5-1,ASSSDGQSQPQH
-,TRBV10-3,ATEEGRRTSYNEQF
-,TRBV19,ASSLEASRSPQH
once,TRBV27,ASSFPAQRARTYEQY
-,TRBV18,ASSPGGDTQY
-,TRBV6-4,ASSKLLNTEAF
-,TRBV18,ASSPGPSTDTQY
-,TRBV30,ACDTLLAGGPRETQY
-,TRBV19,ASSWDNYGYT
-,TRBV28,ASKGRQASYEQY
-,TRBV25-1,ASRGESYEQH
-,TRBV7-2,ASSTTSGTYNEQF
-,TRBV27,ASSGGLTQYNEQF
few,TRBV18,ASSPGAKQETQY